The rows below give T cell receptor beta chains drawn from one sample of a study of control samples from healthy donors and cancer patients. TCRdb's copy holds only in-frame clones and misses some; the assay was immunoSEQ multiplex PCR. The sample has around 150,000 clones, about 86% seen once. Sequenced input: blood. Receptors originate from a man aged 18 to 29 in good health. CDR3s leave out the opening cysteine and the closing phenylalanine or tryptophan. The order of the fields is V gene, D gene, CDR3 length, CDR3 protein. D genes are given only for firm matches.

>TRBV5-1|TRBD2|14
ASSLGLAGSTDTQY
>TRBV9|-|15
ASSIEGTGPNRRTQY
>TRBV5-6|TRBD1|13
ASSQLGTGGVEAF
>TRBV18|-|11
ASSPPVDSGYT
>TRBV19|-|15
ASSDLSAASSYNEQF
>TRBV9|-|11
ASSHEGSGELF
>TRBV27|-|13
ASTPLPENTGELF
>TRBV27|-|12
ASSLSRAADTQY
>TRBV28|TRBD1|11
ASRGTGKGEQY
>TRBV3-1/TRBV3-2|-|14
ASSPRQVGTNEKLF
>TRBV2|-|13
ASSNQGFTPDGYT
>TRBV11-2|-|14
ASSTRDTYSGNTIY
>TRBV28|-|12
ASSLGWGTGELF
>TRBV19|-|13
ASSIGPTSQNEQF
>TRBV28|TRBD2|14
ASSATGLAGMGTQY
>TRBV27|TRBD2|14
ASSLSVAGASYEQY
>TRBV28|-|15
ASSWAAGASYNSPLH
>TRBV27|TRBD1|12
ASSSPGQGREQY
>TRBV30|-|12
AWSVPEGNQPQH
>TRBV2|-|11
ASSWTGNYGYT
>TRBV2|-|11
ASKKDPNEKLF
>TRBV19|-|13
ASSRTGEGNQPQH
>TRBV2|-|12
ASQEQAPREKLF
>TRBV5-1|-|11
ASSPRDRDTQY
>TRBV15|TRBD1|14
ATSSQPGQGNEKLF
>TRBV6-5|-|11
ASIYTGRTEAF
>TRBV19|TRBD1|12
ASSITGEPDTQY
>TRBV5-1|-|10
ASSLTTGELF
>TRBV15|-|12
ATSRDLGPDEQY
>TRBV20-1|-|9
SARDYNEQF
>TRBV10-3|-|11
AIQRSQNEKLF